This T cell receptor beta chain derives from a study of glioma-infiltrating T cells. The study, taken as a whole, reports: Tissue and blood shared very few CDR3 sequences. Gliomas, especially low-grade, showed above-expected tissue-blood divergence; non-neoplastic patients showed below.

TCR alpha and beta CDR3 regions were amplified from RNA using iRepertoire nested multiplex PCR. TCRdb passed the multiplex PCR reads through MiXCR, listing each CDR3 protein once. Here the sample spans 150,000 to 200,000 distinct CDR3 sequences, more than 30% being singletons. This CDR3 region has 14 residues. CDR1 is LGHNA, CDR2 YNFKEQ, per germline. V was pared by 5 bases and J by 5 bases, with 3 bases of the junction left unmatched. A single count supports this clonotype. Its specificity is unknown. The specimen sequenced was glioma tissue, nonneoplastic brain tissue, or PBMCs (not recorded which). The sequence was obtained from a human donor with low-grade glioma or glioblastoma, undergoing nonglioma brain surgery, or in good health (not recorded which). The chain carries TRBV4-2 and TRBJ2-7; 13 bases match TRBD2. Written as DNA, the CDR3 is TGTGCCAGCAGCGGACTAGCGGGAGTCAACGAGCAGTACTTC. Translating gives CASSGLAGVNEQYF.